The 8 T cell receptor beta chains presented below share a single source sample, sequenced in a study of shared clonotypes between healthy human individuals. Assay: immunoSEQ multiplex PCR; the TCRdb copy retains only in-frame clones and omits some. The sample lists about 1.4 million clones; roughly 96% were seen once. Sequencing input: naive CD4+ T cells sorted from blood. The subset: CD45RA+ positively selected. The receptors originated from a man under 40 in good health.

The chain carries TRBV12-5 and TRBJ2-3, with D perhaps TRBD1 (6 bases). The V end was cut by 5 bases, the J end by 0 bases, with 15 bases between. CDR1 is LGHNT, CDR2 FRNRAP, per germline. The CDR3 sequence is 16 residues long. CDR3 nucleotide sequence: TGTGCTAGTGGTCAGACAGGATCAGCTAGCACAGATACGCAGTATTTT. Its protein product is CASGQTGSASTDTQYF.

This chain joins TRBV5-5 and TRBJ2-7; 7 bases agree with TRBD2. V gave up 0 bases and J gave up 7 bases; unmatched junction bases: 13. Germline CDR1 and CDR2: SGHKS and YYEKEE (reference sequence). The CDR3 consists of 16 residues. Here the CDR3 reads CASSLAWGGEGWEQYF. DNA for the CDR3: TGTGCCAGCAGCTTGGCCTGGGGAGGGGAGGGTTGGGAGCAGTACTTC.

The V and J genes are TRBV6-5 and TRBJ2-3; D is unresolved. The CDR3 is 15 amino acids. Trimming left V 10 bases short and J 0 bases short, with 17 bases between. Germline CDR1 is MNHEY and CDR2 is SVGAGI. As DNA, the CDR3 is TGTGCCACGCGCTTCGGTTGGAAGAGCACAGATACGCAGTATTTT. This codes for CATRFGWKSTDTQYF.

CDR3 in amino acids: CASSSVTGTYEQYF. The DNA of the CDR3 is TGCGCCAGCAGCTCGGTGACAGGTACCTACGAGCAGTACTTC. The chain links TRBV5-1 to TRBJ2-7, with D perhaps matching TRBD1 (6 bases). The CDR3 consists of 14 residues. V lost 3 bases and J lost 2, with 12 bases in between. CDR1 and CDR2 (germline): SGHRS, YFSETQ.

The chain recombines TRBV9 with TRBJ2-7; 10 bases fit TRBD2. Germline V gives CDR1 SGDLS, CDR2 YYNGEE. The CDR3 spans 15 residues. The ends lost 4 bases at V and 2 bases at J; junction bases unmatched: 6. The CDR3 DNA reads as TGTGCCAGCAGCACCGGACTAGCGGCTACCTACGAGCAGTACTTC. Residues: CASSTGLAATYEQYF.

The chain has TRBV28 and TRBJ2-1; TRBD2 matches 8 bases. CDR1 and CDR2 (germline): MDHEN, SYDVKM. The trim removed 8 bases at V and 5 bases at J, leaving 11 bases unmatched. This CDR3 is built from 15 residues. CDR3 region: CASGSGGQTNNEQFF. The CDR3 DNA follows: TGTGCCAGCGGGTCGGGAGGGCAAACGAACAATGAGCAGTTCTTC.

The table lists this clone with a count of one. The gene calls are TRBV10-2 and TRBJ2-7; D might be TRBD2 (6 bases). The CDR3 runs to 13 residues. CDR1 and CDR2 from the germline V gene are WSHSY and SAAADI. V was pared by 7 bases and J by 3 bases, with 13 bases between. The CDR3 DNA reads TGCGCCAGCAAAAAGCGGGCTAACTACGAGCAGTACTTC. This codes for CASKKRANYEQYF.

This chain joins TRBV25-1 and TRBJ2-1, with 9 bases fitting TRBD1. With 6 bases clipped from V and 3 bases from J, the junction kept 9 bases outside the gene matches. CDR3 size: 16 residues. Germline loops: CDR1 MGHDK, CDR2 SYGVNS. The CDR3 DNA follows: TGTGCCAGCAGCCCCGTAAGGGGACAGGGCTACAATGAGCAGTTCTTC. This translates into CASSPVRGQGYNEQFF.